This T cell receptor (beta chain) was identified during a study of spatial heterogeneity in lung cancer. CDR1 and CDR2 (germline): SQVTM, ANQGSEA. Trimming took 2 bases from V and 9 from J; bases not matched to a gene: 8. The CDR3 totals 14 residues. Comments on this clonotype: Antigen unknown.

Described time point: sample taken at primary tumor resection. The study sequenced unsorted whole RNA from tumor, nontumor lung or frozen PBMC. TCRdb independently ran MiXCR on the 5' RACE reads; one entry per CDR3 protein. This table holds 13,000 or so distinct CDR3 sequences, 3.5% to 4% found once. Study-level findings and limits: Blood carried ubiquitous expanded tumor TCRs more at resection than follow-up.

This sequence was found in a male donor with early-stage non-small cell lung cancer. Sequencing used PBMCs, obtained at surgery. The rearrangement uses TRBV29-1 and TRBJ1-1; 11 nucleotides line up with TRBD1. In DNA, the CDR3 is TGCAGCGTTGAACTGGGACAGGGGGAGTTGAAAGCTTTCTTT. Its protein is CSVELGQGELKAFF.